At least ten counts were recorded for the clone carrying this T cell receptor (beta chain). Antigen: not known. These data are taken from a study of T cell repertoires in cytomegalovirus infection. Study information: Shared public TCR beta signatures pointed to both CMV infection and a matching HLA type. Study outcomes and limitations: Within the response measured ex vivo, HLA-C-restricted CMV-specific TCR beta clonotypes were dominant. CMV carriers with the relevant HLA were identified by cumulative public TCR beta family frequency.

A single record per CDR3 protein comes from TCRdb applying MiXCR to the reads. The sample includes over 450,000 distinct CDR3 sequences, about 11% of them seen just once. Per germline, CDR1 SGHTA and CDR2 FQGNSA. V lost 5 bases, J lost 2 bases, and 14 bases lay in between. The length of the CDR3 is 15 residues. This receptor was identified in a human donor in good health (CMV status not recorded). Some clones in this sample may be carry-over from other donors' samples. The sample consisted of PBMCs. This sequence joins TRBV7-2 and TRBJ2-3, with D possibly being TRBD2 (5 bases). DNA of the CDR3: TGTGCCAGCAGCGAGCCTAGAGCGGTCACAGATACGCAGTATTTT. It specifies CASSEPRAVTDTQYF.